The T cell receptor beta chain under discussion was sequenced for a study of glioma-infiltrating T cells. V was pared by 7 bases and J by 4 bases, with 10 bases between. The CDR3 runs 12 residues. Looked up from germline, CDR1 is MDHEN and CDR2 is SYDVKM. Using RNA template, CDR3s of TCR alpha and beta were amplified with iRepertoire arm-PCR. Each CDR3 protein gets one entry after TCRdb re-called the multiplex PCR reads with MiXCR. The table has some 190,000 distinct CDR3 sequences, 32% seen once. In this sample, this clonotype turned up many times. This TCR came from a human donor with low-grade glioma or glioblastoma, undergoing nonglioma brain surgery, or in good health (not recorded which). The V call is TRBV28, the J call TRBJ1-2, with D unclear. Sequencing was performed on glioma tissue, nonneoplastic brain tissue, or PBMCs (not recorded which). CDR3 protein: CASTDASYGYTF. The CDR3 region has the DNA TGTGCCAGCACGGACGCCTCCTATGGCTACACCTTC.